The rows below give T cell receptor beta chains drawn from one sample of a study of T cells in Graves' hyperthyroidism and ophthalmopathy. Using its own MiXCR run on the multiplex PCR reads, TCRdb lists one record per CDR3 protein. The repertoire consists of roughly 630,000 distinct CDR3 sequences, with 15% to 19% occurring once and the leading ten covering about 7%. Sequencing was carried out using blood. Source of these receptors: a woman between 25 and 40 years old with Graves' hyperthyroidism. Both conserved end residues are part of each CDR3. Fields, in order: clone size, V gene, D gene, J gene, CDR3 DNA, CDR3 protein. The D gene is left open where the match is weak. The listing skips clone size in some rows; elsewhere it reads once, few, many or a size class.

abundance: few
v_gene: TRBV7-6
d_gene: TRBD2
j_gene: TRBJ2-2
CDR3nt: TGTGCCAGCAGCTTGGCCGGGACTAGCGATACCGGGGAGCTGTTTTTT
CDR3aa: CASSLAGTSDTGELFF

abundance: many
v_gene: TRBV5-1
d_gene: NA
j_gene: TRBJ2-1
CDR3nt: TGCGCCAGCTCCGGGGGACCAAACAATGAGCAGTTCTTC
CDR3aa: CASSGGPNNEQFF

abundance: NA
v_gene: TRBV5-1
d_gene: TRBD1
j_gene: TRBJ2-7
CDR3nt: TGCGCCAGCAGCCATCTTGGACAGGGGGACGAGCAGTACTTC
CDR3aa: CASSHLGQGDEQYF

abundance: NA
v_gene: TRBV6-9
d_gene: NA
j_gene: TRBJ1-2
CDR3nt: TGTGCCAGCGTTTCGACCCGAGGGGCCACTGGCTATGGCTACACCTTC
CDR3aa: CASVSTRGATGYGYTF

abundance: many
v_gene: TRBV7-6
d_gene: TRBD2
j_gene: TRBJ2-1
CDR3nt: TGTGCCAGCAGCTTAATGGGACTAGCGGGAGACAGTGAGCAGTTCTTC
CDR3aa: CASSLMGLAGDSEQFF

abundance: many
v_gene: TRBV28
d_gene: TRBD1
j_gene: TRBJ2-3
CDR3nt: TGTGCCAGCAGTACTAACAGGGGGTCCGCCACAGATACGCAGTATTTT
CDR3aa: CASSTNRGSATDTQYF

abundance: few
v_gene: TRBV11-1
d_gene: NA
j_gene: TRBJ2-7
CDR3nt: TGTGCCAGCAGCCCTGATAGCGGACTCTGCGAGCAGTACTTC
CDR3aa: CASSPDSGLCEQYF

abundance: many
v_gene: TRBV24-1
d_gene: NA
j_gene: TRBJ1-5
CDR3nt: TGTGCCACCAGTGATTCGGGGGGGCTGGGTCAGCCCCAGCATTTT
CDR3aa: CATSDSGGLGQPQHF

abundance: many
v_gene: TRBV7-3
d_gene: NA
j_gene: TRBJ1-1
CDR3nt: TGTGCCAGCAGCAGTACCAGGGACACTGAAGCTTTCTTT
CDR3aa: CASSSTRDTEAFF

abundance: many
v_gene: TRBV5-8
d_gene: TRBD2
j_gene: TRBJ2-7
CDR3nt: TGTGCCAGCAGGGAGGGACTAGCGGACTCCTACGAGCAGTACTTC
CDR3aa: CASREGLADSYEQYF

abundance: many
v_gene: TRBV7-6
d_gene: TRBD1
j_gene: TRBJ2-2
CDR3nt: TGTGCCAGCAGCATGCGCGGGACAGGGCCGAACACCGGGGAGCTGTTTTTT
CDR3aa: CASSMRGTGPNTGELFF

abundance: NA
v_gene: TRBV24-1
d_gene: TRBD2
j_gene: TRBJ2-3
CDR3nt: TGTGCCACCAGTGATTTAGCGGGAGGATTCACAGATACGCAGTATTTT
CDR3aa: CATSDLAGGFTDTQYF

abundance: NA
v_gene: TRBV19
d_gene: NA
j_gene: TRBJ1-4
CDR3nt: TGTGCCAGTGAAAAACTGTTTTTT
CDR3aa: CASEKLFF

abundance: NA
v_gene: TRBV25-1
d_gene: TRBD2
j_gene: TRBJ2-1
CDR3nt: TGTGCCAGCAGTGTGAGAGCGGGAGGGTCCTACAATGAGCAGTTCTTC
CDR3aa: CASSVRAGGSYNEQFF

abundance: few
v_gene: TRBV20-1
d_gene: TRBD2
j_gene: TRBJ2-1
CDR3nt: TGCAGTGCTGAAGCTAGCGGGAAGTATAATGAGCAGTTCTTC
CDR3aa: CSAEASGKYNEQFF

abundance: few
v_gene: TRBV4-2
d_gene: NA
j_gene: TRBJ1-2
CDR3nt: TGTGCCAGCAGCCAATCCGGGACGCAATATGGCTACACCTTC
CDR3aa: CASSQSGTQYGYTF

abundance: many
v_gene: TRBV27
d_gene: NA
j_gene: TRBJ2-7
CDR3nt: TGTGCCAGCAGTGAAAGGCATGGCGAGCAGTACTTC
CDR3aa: CASSERHGEQYF

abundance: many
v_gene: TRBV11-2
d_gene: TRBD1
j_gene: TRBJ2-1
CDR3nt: TGTGCCAGCACCATTTTAGGGGGACAGGGGTACAATGAGCAGTTCTTC
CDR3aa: CASTILGGQGYNEQFF

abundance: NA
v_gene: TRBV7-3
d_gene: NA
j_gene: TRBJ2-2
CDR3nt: TGTGCCAGCAGCTTGGGACCAGTCCCGGGCACCGGGGAGCTGTTTTTT
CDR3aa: CASSLGPVPGTGELFF

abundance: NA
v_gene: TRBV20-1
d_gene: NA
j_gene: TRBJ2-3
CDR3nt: TGCAGTGCTAAAGGACGAAATAGCACAGATACGCAGTATTTT
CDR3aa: CSAKGRNSTDTQYF

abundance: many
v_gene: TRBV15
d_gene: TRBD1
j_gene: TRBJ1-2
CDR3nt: TGTGCCACCAGCAAGGGACAGAACTATGGCTACACCTTC
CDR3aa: CATSKGQNYGYTF

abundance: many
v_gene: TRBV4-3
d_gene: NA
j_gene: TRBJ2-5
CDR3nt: TGCGCCAGCAGCCAAGAATCACTAGCTTTCGGGGAGACCCAGTACTTC
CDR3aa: CASSQESLAFGETQYF

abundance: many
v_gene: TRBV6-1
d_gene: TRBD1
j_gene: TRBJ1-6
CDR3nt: TGTGCCAGCAGCCCGGGACAGGGAGGCTCACCCCTCCACTTT
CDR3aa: CASSPGQGGSPLHF

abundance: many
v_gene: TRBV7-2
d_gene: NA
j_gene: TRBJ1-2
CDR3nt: TGTGCCAGCAGCCGGCAGAGCGATCATGGCTACACCTTC
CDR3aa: CASSRQSDHGYTF

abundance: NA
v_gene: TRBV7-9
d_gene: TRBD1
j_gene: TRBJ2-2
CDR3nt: TGTGCCAGCAGCTTAACGGGGACAGGGCCTGGGGAGCTGTTTTTT
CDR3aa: CASSLTGTGPGELFF

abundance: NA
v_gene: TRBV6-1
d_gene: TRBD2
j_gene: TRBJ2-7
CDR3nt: TGTGCCAGCAGCACCAGGACTAGCGGGACTGGTGGCGAGCAGTACTTC
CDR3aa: CASSTRTSGTGGEQYF

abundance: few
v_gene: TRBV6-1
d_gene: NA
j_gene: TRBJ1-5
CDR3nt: TGTGCCAGCACCCGGGGGGCGTCGGATCAGCCCCAGCATTTT
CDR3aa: CASTRGASDQPQHF

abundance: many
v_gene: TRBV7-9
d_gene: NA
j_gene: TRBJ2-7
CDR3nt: TGTGCCAGCAGCACTACCACGAACCTAACGGGCGAGCAGTACTTC
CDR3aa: CASSTTTNLTGEQYF

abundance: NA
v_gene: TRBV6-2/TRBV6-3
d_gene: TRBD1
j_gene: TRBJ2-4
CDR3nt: TGTGCCACTGCCGGGACAGGGGTTCGAGCCAAAAACATTCAGTACTTC
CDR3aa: CATAGTGVRAKNIQYF

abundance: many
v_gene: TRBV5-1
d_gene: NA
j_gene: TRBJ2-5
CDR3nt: TGCGCCAGCAGCTTGGGGGGCCCACAGTACTTC
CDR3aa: CASSLGGPQYF

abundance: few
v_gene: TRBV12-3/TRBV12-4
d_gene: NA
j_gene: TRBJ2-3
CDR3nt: TGTGCCAGCACCCCGTCCAGCCAGGATCAAGATACGCAGTATTTT
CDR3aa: CASTPSSQDQDTQYF

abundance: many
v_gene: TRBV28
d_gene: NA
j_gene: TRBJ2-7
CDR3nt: TGTGCCAGCAGTTTTTCCTACGAGCAGTACTTC
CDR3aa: CASSFSYEQYF

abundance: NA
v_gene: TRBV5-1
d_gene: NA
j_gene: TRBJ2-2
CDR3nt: TGCGCCAGCATCTCAGGTCCGGAGACCGGGGAGCTGTTTTTT
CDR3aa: CASISGPETGELFF

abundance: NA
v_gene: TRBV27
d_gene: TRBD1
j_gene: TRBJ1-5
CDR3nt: TGTGCCAGCAGCCCGGACAGGGCCTTCAATCAGCCCCAGCATTTT
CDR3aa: CASSPDRAFNQPQHF

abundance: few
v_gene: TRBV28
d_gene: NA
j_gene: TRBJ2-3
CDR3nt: TGTGCCAGCAGTTTTCAAGGGTCCCACTTCGGCACAGATACGCAGTATTTT
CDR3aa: CASSFQGSHFGTDTQYF

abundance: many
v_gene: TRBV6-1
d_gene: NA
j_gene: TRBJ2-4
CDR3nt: TGTGCCAGCAGTGACGAGACCTGGTATGCCAAAAACATTCAGTACTTC
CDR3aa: CASSDETWYAKNIQYF

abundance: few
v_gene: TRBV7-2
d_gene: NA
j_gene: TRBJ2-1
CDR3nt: TGTGCCAGCAGCTTAGGATTCAACCCTACCTACAATGAGCAGTTCTTC
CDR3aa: CASSLGFNPTYNEQFF

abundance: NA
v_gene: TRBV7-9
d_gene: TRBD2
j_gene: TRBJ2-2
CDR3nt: TGTGCCAGCAGCTTAGCGCGACAGCGGGGAAACACCGGGGAGCTGTTTTTT
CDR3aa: CASSLARQRGNTGELFF

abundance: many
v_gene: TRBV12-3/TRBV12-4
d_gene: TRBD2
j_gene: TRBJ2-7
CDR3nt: TGTGCCAGCAGTCCCGGACTAGCGGGAGGGACCTACGAGCAGTACTTC
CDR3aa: CASSPGLAGGTYEQYF

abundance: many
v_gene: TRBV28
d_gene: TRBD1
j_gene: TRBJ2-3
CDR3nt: TGTGCCAGCACCACACCCCGACAGGGGGCAGATACGCAGTATTTT
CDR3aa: CASTTPRQGADTQYF

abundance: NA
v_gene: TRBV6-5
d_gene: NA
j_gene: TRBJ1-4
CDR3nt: TGTGCCAGCAGTTACTCGACAGCTGAGCAAAAACTGTTTTTT
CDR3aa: CASSYSTAEQKLFF

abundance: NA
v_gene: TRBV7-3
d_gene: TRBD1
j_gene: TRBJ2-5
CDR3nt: TGTGCCAGCAGCTTACAGGCAGGGGGCTATGAGACCCAGTACTTC
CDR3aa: CASSLQAGGYETQYF

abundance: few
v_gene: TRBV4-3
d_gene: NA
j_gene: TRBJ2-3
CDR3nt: TGCGCCAGCAGTCGGGCAGGGGGGCTGGACACGCAGTATTTT
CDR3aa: CASSRAGGLDTQYF

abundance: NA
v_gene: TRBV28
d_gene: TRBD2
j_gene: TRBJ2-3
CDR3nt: TGTGCCAGCAGTTTGCCCGGGGGGGCTAAAGATACGCAGTATTTT
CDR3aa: CASSLPGGAKDTQYF